What follows are 5 T cell receptor beta chains derived from one specimen sequenced in a study of cytomegalovirus exposure and HLA in healthy donors. It was with 60 Vbeta and 13 Jbeta primers that the PCR ran. Libraries were prepared by immunoSEQ multiplex PCR; TCRdb keeps only in-frame clonotypes and omits some of them. The sample holds around 120,000 clones, roughly 84% seen once. Sequenced sample: PBMCs. Source of these receptors: a boy between 10 and 17 years old in good health and CMV-seronegative.

V gene TRBV7-8 combines with J gene TRBJ1-2; the D gene is possibly TRBD1 (5 bases). Germline assignment: CDR1 SGHVS and CDR2 FQNEAQ. The CDR3 covers 13 residues. V was pared by 1 base and J by 6 bases, with 9 bases between. The CDR3 is CASSLGGENGYTF. For the CDR3, the DNA is TGTGCCAGCAGCTTAGGGGGGGAGAATGGCTACACCTTC.

This rearrangement joins TRBV9 to TRBJ1-1; possible D gene TRBD1, 5 bases. This CDR3 is 16 amino acids long. Trimming removed 3 bases at V and 4 bases at J, with 19 bases between. Germline V lookup: CDR1 SGDLS, CDR2 YYNGEE. CDR3 DNA: TGTGCCAGCAGCGCAGGCGGAAAGGGGCTGGGCACTGAAGCTTTCTTT. Amino acid sequence: CASSAGGKGLGTEAFF.

In this sample, this clone turned up a few times. The chain is built from TRBV7-9 and TRBJ2-7; 9 bases fit TRBD1. The germline CDR1 and CDR2 sequences are SEHNR and FQNEAQ (reference sequence). The CDR3 has 15 amino acids. With 5 bases clipped from V and 6 bases from J, the junction kept 11 bases outside the gene matches. CDR3 bases: TGTGCCAGCAGCCTAACGGGACAGGGTTCGGGCGAGCAGTACTTC. Its protein is CASSLTGQGSGEQYF.

The chain is built from TRBV7-3 and TRBJ2-7, with 8 nucleotides matching TRBD2. This CDR3 comprises 15 residues. Looked up from germline, CDR1 is SGHTA and CDR2 is FQGTGA. The V segment lost 3 bases and the J segment 7 bases; nucleotides outside the gene matches: 11. CDR3 sequence: CASSLNTGTSREQYF. The CDR3 DNA follows: TGTGCCAGCAGCTTGAATACCGGGACTAGTCGTGAGCAGTACTTC.

The rearrangement joins TRBV5-1 to TRBJ1-3; D gene unclear. Per germline, CDR1 SGHRS and CDR2 YFSETQ. Trimming pared 0 bases from V and 0 bases from J, leaving 4 bases between. The CDR3 is 14 amino acids. The CDR3 loop is CASSLDRSGNTIYF. DNA for the CDR3: TGCGCCAGCAGCTTGGATCGCTCTGGAAACACCATATATTTT.